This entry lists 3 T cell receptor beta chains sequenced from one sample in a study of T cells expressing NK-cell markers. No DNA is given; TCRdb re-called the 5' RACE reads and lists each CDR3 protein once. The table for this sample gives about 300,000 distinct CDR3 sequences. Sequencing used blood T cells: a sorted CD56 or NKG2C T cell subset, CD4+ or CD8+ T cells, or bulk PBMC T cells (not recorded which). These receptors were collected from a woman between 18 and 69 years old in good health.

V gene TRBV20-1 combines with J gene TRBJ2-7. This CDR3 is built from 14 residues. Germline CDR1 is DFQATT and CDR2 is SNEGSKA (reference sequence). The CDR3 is CSARDLNSPYEQYF.

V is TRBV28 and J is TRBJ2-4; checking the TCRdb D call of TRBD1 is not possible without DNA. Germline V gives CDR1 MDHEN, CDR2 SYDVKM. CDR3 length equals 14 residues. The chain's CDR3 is CASWGGAAKNIQYF.

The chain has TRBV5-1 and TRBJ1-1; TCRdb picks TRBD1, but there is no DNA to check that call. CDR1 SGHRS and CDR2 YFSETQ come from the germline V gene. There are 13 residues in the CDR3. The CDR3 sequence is CASSPWGVTEAFF.